This is a list of T cell receptor beta chains from one sample in a study of shared clonotypes between healthy human individuals. Sequenced by immunoSEQ multiplex PCR; TCRdb stores in-frame clones only, minus some. The table records 1 million to 1.2 million clones, approximately 77% of them present only once. The sample comprised memory CD4+ T cells from PBMCs. These receptors all come from a man between 18 and 35 years old in good health. Some clones in this sample may be carry-over from other donors' samples. Both conserved end residues are part of each CDR3. A D gene is named only where the DNA matches it firmly. The size of a clone is reported for some rows only, either as once, few or many, or as a class for expanded clones.

v_call,d_call,clone_size,j_call,cdr3_aa,cdr3_nt
TRBV28,-,once,TRBJ1-2,CASSLVQGLIYGYTF,TGTGCCAGCAGTTTAGTACAGGGATTGATCTATGGCTACACCTTC
TRBV28,TRBD1,-,TRBJ1-2,CASSLTAGTGIYGYTF,TGTGCCAGCAGTTTAACTGCCGGGACAGGGATCTATGGCTACACCTTC
TRBV6-6,-,-,TRBJ1-2,CASSYDHGGTNYGYTF,TGTGCCAGCAGTTACGACCACGGAGGAACAAACTATGGCTACACCTTC
TRBV2,-,-,TRBJ2-1,CASTGDWGNEQFF,TGTGCCAGCACCGGGGACTGGGGCAATGAGCAGTTCTTC
TRBV27,-,-,TRBJ1-5,CASSSQQSNQPQHF,TGTGCCAGCAGTTCCCAACAGAGCAATCAGCCCCAGCATTTT
TRBV18,-,few,TRBJ2-2,CASSPAQNTGELFF,TGTGCCAGCTCACCAGCACAGAACACCGGGGAGCTGTTTTTT
TRBV9,-,few,TRBJ1-3,CASSATENTIYF,TGTGCCAGCAGCGCAACAGAGAACACCATATATTTT
TRBV10-3,TRBD1,-,TRBJ1-5,CAIRQQGDQPQHF,TGTGCCATCAGACAACAGGGGGATCAGCCCCAGCATTTT
TRBV5-6,-,-,TRBJ1-5,CASSRRGVLSNQPQHF,TGTGCCAGCAGCAGGAGGGGGGTACTTAGCAATCAGCCCCAGCATTTT
TRBV18,-,-,TRBJ1-1,CASSPEAGTEAFF,TGTGCCAGCTCACCAGAGGCAGGCACTGAAGCTTTCTTT
TRBV28,-,-,TRBJ2-2,CASSSIGTSSNTGELFF,TGTGCCAGCAGTTCGATTGGGACTTCCTCTAACACCGGGGAGCTGTTTTTT
TRBV28,-,-,TRBJ1-2,CASSLQVPNYGYTF,TGTGCCAGCAGTTTACAGGTCCCTAACTATGGCTACACCTTC
TRBV6-5,-,-,TRBJ1-1,CASSDGLGGTEAFF,TGTGCCAGCAGTGACGGACTGGGAGGCACTGAAGCTTTCTTT
TRBV4-2,-,-,TRBJ1-1,CASSQDVQVSGGAFF,TGTGCCAGCAGCCAAGATGTCCAGGTCTCCGGTGGGGCTTTCTTT
TRBV18,-,-,TRBJ2-3,CASSPPGTSTDTQYF,TGTGCCAGCTCACCACCAGGGACTAGCACAGATACGCAGTATTTT